The T cell receptor beta chain under discussion was sequenced for a study of cytomegalovirus exposure and HLA in healthy donors. The CDR3 extends over 15 amino acids. The V segment lost 1 base and the J segment 4 bases; nucleotides outside the gene matches: 2. Germline CDR1 and CDR2: SNHLY and FYNNEI. Primers for the PCR totalled 60 Vbeta and 13 Jbeta. Clones were sequenced by immunoSEQ multiplex PCR, and TCRdb holds only the in-frame ones, with some missing. This table holds about 54,000 clones. The chain links TRBV2 to TRBJ1-4, with 8 bases fitting TRBD1. This TCR came from a woman aged 40 to 49 in good health and CMV-seronegative. The specimen was PBMCs. CDR3 protein: CASSEDRGGNEKLFF. The DNA for the CDR3 is TGTGCCAGCAGTGAAGACAGGGGGGGTAATGAAAAACTGTTTTTT.